This T cell receptor beta chain was captured in a study of metastatic and nonmetastatic thyroid tumors. Study context: Across blood and tumor or nodule tissue, repertoires from malignant and benign thyroid patients were compared with one another. The study, taken as a whole, reports: Relative to benign nodules, malignant thyroid tumors were reportedly characterized by significantly elevated TCR beta diversity in blood and tumor.

CDR1 is MGHDK and CDR2 is SYGVNS in the germline V gene. This CDR3 has 14 amino acids. Trimming left V 5 bases short and J 7 bases short, with 14 bases between. This clone was picked up many times. Its antigen is not identified. Other DNA sequences of this sample code for an identical CDR3. How the authors handled the data: Clinicopathological groups differed in CDR3, with these differences serving to build a distant-metastasis classifier for papillary thyroid cancer. TCRdb re-called clones from the PCR reads using MiXCR. These V and J calls rely on TCRdb rather than the paper's analysis. The sample has roughly 61,000 clones; approximately 4.1% are singletons. Not a single patient had been given any form of treatment at any point before undergoing thyroid surgery.

Sequenced: blood. V is TRBV25-1 and J is TRBJ2-2; D may be TRBD2 (6 bases). This TCR was recovered from a female donor with papillary thyroid cancer or a benign thyroid nodule (not recorded which). Some clones in this sample may be carry-over from other donors' samples. CDR3 sequence reads: CASSPGVPGGELFF. CDR3 nucleotides: TGTGCCAGCAGTCCGGGGGTTCCCGGCGGGGAGCTGTTTTTT.